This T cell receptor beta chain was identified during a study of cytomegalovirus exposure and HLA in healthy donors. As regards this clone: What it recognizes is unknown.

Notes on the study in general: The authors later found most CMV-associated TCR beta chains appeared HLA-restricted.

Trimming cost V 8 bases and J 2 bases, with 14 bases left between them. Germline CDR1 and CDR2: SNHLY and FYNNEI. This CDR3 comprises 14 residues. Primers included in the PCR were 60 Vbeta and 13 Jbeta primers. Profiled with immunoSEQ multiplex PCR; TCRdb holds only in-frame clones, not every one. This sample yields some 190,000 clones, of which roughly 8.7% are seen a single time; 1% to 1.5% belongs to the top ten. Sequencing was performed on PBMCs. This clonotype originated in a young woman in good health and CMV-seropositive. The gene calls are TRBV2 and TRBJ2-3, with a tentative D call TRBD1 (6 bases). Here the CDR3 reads CASVGALVTDTQYF. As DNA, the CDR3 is TGTGCCAGCGTGGGGGCTTTGGTCACAGATACGCAGTATTTT.